This T cell receptor beta chain was captured in a study of T cell responses to AZD1222 COVID-19 vaccine. This clone was observed once. Antigen specificity is unknown. Study outcomes and limitations: Vaccine-associated CD4 TCRs ranged over spike, dominating at 160-218 and 743-854. None of the repertoires were sampled until the peak T cell response had passed. The reported proportion of spike-specific TCRs targeting unmutated variant regions was nearly half. Only a handful of AZD1222 recipients, more than five in all, had baseline seropositivity.

The CDR3 covers 13 residues. The V gene lost 4 bases and the J gene lost 6 bases, with 13 bases spanning the gap. Germline CDR1 SGHAT, CDR2 FQDESV (reference sequence). TCRdb's table, derived via immunoSEQ multiplex PCR, lists solely in-frame clones and lacks some. The table has 150,000 or so clones, over 90% seen once. The chain employs TRBV11-1 and TRBJ2-7; D possibly corresponds to TRBD2 (5 bases). This clonotype originated in an adult in good health. The sample in question was peripheral blood, obtained on day 0 of AZD1222 vaccination. The CDR3 DNA reads TGTGCCAGCAGCTACCCAGGACTTTCCGAGCAGTACTTC. This codes for CASSYPGLSEQYF.